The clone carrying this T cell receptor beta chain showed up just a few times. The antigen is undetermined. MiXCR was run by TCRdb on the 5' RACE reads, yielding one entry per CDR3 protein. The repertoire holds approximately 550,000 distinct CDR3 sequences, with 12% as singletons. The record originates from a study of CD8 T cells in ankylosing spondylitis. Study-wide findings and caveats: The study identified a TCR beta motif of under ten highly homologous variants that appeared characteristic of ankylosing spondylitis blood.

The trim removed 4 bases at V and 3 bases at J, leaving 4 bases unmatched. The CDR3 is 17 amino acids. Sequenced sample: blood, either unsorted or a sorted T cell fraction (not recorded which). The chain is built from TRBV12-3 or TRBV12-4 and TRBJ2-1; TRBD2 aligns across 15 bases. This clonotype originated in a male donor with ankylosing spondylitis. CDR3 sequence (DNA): TGTGCCAGCAGTTCGCGGACTAGCGGGAGGGTCTACAATGAGCAGTTCTTC. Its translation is CASSSRTSGRVYNEQFF.